The source of this TCR beta chain is a study of T-cell reconstitution after alpha-beta-depleted transplantation in children. Study-level findings and limits: It was surviving recipient T cells and thymic progenitors that gave some patients high TCRbeta diversity at day 60. It was reported that alpha-beta T cells came from several hundred expanded graft clones (about two months after transplant). Newly produced T cells mostly provided counts and TCRbeta diversity after one year, as hyperexpanded clones declined.

For this clonotype: As yet, its antigen is unknown.

It was with unique molecular identifiers that the TCRbeta library was prepared. MiXCR, run by TCRdb on the PCR reads, gives a single entry per CDR3 protein. The table lists about a million distinct CDR3 sequences, about 31% of them singletons. Sequencing was performed on PBMCs, mostly from graft donor cells, taken 360 days after TCRalphabeta/CD19-depleted stem cell transplant. This receptor was taken from a boy under three years old who had a stem cell transplant for SCID, so the T cells may come from the graft donor.

The CDR3: CASSYSIYARSGNTIYF. CDR3 sequence (DNA): TGTGCCAGCAGTTACTCGATCTACGCCCGCTCTGGAAACACCATATATTTT. The chain recombines TRBV6-5 with TRBJ1-3, with D unresolved. Trimming took 0 bases from V and 0 from J, leaving 12 bases between them. There are 17 residues in the CDR3. CDR1 is MNHEY and CDR2 is SVGAGI in the germline V gene.